This entry lists 4 T cell receptor beta chains sequenced from one sample in a study of technical replicates of blood from a few donors. The method was immunoSEQ multiplex PCR; TCRdb's version includes in-frame clones alone and lacks a portion of them. The sample records 80,000 to 95,000 clones, approximately 96% being singletons. The sample comprised T cells isolated from PBMCs. The receptor source for this set is a human donor in good health.

V is TRBV7-9 and J is TRBJ2-6, with D tentatively TRBD1 (6 bases). V was clipped by 5 bases and J by 2 bases, with 10 bases between them. The length of the CDR3 is 15 residues. Per the germline V gene, CDR1 is SEHNR and CDR2 is FQNEAQ (reference sequence). CDR3 region: CASSVQGTGANVLTF. Written as DNA, the CDR3 is TGTGCCAGCAGCGTACAGGGAACTGGGGCCAACGTCCTGACTTTC.

The J gene is TRBJ1-4, the V gene TRBV2; perhaps TRBD1 as D (6 bases). Per the germline V gene, CDR1 is SNHLY and CDR2 is FYNNEI. The CDR3 spans 17 residues. V was clipped by 1 base and J by 6 bases, with 18 bases between them. CDR3 in DNA: TGTGCCAGCAGTGAAGTATCAGGGGACGGGTTAGATGAAAAACTGTTTTTT. Encoded protein: CASSEVSGDGLDEKLFF.

This rearrangement joins TRBV7-2 to TRBJ2-1; D perhaps matches TRBD2 (7 bases). V dropped 5 bases and J dropped 6 bases, with 20 bases sitting between them. Germline values: CDR1 SGHTA, CDR2 FQGNSA. The CDR3 totals 16 residues. As DNA, the CDR3 is TGTGCCAGCAGCCATAGGGGGGGGGTAAGGGGCAATGAGCAGTTCTTC. Translated, it gives CASSHRGGVRGNEQFF.

This chain links TRBV27 with TRBJ2-5; 9 bases align to TRBD1. CDR3 size: 14 residues. Germline CDR1 and CDR2: MNHEY and SMNVEV (reference sequence). Trimming took 6 bases from V and 1 from J; bases not matched to a gene: 3. The CDR3 DNA is TGTGCCAGCAGGACAGGGGGTGCCCAAGAGACCCAGTACTTC. Translated: CASRTGGAQETQYF.